This passage covers 3 T cell receptor beta chains from one sample sequenced in a study of blood T cells in healthy people across ages. Using a J-beta primer mix together with a sample-barcoded 5' primer, a second PCR was run for about 6 to 11 cycles. One entry per CDR3 protein, called by TCRdb with MiXCR from the 5' RACE reads. The repertoire includes 850,000 to 1,000,000 distinct CDR3 sequences, roughly 52% of them detected once, and roughly 13% sits in the top ten. Material for sequencing was blood. All receptors come from a man aged 25-45 years in good health.

This chain connects TRBV3-1 to TRBJ2-7; D is perhaps TRBD2 (5 bases). This CDR3 spans 12 amino acids. V was trimmed by 6 bases and J by 5 bases, leaving 11 bases between them. The germline CDR1 and CDR2 sequences are LGHDT and YNNKEL (reference sequence). The CDR3 here is CASRSSGDEQYF. CDR3 bases: TGTGCCAGCAGGTCCTCCGGGGACGAGCAGTACTTC.

This chain links TRBV7-9 with TRBJ2-5, with D unclear. Trimming pared 3 bases from V and 4 bases from J, leaving 15 bases between. The CDR3 extends over 15 amino acids. CDR1 and CDR2 from the germline V gene are SEHNR and FQNEAQ (reference sequence). The DNA for the CDR3 is TGTGCCAGCAGCTTGGGAAGTAGGTTGGGAGAGACCCAGTACTTC. This sequence encodes CASSLGSRLGETQYF.

This sequence joins TRBV7-2 and TRBJ2-7; D is unresolved. V lost 5 bases and J lost 3, with 11 bases in between. Germline CDR1 SGHTA, CDR2 FQGNSA. The CDR3 length is 13 residues. This CDR3 reads CASSTQRDYEQYF. The CDR3 DNA reads TGTGCCAGCAGCACCCAAAGGGACTACGAGCAGTACTTC.